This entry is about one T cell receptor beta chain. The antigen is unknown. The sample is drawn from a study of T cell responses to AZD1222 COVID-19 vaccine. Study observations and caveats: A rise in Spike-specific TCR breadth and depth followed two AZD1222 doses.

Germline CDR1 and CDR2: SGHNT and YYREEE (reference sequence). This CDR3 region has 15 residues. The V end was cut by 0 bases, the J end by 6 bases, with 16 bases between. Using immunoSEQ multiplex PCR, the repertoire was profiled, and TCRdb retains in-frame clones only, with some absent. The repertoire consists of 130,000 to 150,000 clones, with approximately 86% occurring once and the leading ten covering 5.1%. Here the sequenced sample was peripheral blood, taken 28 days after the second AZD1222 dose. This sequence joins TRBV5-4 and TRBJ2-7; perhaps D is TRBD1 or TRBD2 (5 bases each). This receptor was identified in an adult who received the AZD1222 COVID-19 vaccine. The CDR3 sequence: CASSLGLGLEGEQYF. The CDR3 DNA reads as TGTGCCAGCAGCTTGGGACTGGGGCTTGAGGGCGAGCAGTACTTC. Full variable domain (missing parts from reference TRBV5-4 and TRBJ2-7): ETGVTQSPTHLIKTRGQQVTLRCSSQSGHNTVSWYQQALGQGPQFIFQYYREEENGRGNFPPRFSGLQFPNYSSELNVNALELDDSALYLCASSLGLGLEGEQYFGPGTRLTVT.